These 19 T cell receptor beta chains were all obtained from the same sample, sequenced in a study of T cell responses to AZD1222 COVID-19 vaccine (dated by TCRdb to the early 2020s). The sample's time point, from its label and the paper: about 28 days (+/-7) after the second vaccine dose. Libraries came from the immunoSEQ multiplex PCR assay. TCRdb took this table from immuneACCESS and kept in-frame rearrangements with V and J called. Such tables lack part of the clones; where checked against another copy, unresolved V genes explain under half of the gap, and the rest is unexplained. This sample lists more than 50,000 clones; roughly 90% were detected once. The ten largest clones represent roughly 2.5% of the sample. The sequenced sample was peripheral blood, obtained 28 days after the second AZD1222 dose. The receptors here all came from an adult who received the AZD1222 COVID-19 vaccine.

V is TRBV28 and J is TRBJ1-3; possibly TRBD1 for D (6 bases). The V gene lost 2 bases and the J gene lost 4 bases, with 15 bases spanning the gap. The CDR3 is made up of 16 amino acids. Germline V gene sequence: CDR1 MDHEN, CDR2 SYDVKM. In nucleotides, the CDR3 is TGTGCCAGCAGTTTAGTGATGGGGGCGGGCGGAAACACCATATATTTT. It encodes CASSLVMGAGGNTIYF.

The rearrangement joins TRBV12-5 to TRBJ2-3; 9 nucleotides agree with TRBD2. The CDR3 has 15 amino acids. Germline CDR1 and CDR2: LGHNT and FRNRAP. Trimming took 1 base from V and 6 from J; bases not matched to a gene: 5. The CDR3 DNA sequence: TGTGCTAGTGGTTTGGGTGGGACTAGCCTCGATACGCAGTATTTT. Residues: CASGLGGTSLDTQYF.

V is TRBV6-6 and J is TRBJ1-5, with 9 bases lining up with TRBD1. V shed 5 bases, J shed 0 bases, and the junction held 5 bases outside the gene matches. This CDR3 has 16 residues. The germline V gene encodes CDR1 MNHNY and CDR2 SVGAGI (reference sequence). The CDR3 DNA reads TGTGCCAGCAGTCGACAGGGGGGGTATAGCAATCAGCCCCAGCATTTT. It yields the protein CASSRQGGYSNQPQHF.

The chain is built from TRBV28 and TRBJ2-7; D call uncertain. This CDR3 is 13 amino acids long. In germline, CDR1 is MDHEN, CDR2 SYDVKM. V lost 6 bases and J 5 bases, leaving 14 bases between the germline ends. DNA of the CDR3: TGTGCCAGCAGGGAAACGAGCATCCACGAGCAGTACTTC. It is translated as CASRETSIHEQYF.

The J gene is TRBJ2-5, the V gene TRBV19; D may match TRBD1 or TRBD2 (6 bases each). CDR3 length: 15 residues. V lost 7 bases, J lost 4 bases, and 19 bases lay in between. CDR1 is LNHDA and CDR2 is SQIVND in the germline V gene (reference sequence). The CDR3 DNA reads TGTGCCAGTAAGGCCGCTAGGGGGGTCCGAGAGACCCAGTACTTC. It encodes CASKAARGVRETQYF.

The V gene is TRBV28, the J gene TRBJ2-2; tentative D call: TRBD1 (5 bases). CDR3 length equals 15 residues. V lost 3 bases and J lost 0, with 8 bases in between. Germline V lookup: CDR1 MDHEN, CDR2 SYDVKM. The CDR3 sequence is CASSFRQTNTGELFF. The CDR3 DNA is TGTGCCAGCAGTTTTAGACAGACGAACACCGGGGAGCTGTTTTTT.

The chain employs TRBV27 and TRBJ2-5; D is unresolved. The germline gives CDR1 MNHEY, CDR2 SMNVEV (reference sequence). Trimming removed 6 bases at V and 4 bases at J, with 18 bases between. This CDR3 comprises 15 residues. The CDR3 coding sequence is TGTGCCAGCAGCGCCCTGGGTGCCATAGGAGAGACCCAGTACTTC. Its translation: CASSALGAIGETQYF.

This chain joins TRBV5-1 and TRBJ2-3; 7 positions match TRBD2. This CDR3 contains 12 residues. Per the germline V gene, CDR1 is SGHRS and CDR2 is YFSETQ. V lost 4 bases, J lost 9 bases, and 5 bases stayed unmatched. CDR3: CASSAGLRTQYF. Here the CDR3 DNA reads TGCGCCAGCAGCGCGGGACTAAGGACGCAGTATTTT. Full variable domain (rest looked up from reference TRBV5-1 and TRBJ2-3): KAGVTQTPRYLIKTRGQQVTLSCSPISGHRSVSWYQQTPGQGLQFLFEYFSETQRNKGNFPGRFSGRQFSNSRSEMNVSTLELGDSALYLCASSAGLRTQYFGPGTRLTVL.

CDR3 sequence: CAISAGLASEQYF. DNA for the CDR3: TGTGCCATCAGTGCCGGACTAGCAAGCGAGCAGTACTTC. The chain combines TRBV10-3 with TRBJ2-7; 8 positions agree with TRBD2. V lost 4 bases and J lost 6; bases outside the gene matches: 5. Per germline, CDR1 ENHRY and CDR2 SYGVKD. This CDR3 has 13 residues.

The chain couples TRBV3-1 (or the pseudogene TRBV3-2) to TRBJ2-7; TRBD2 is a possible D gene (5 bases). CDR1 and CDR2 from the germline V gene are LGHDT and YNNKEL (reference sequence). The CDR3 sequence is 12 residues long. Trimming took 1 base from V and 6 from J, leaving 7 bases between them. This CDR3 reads CASSQGGSEQYF. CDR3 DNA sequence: TGTGCCAGCAGCCAAGGAGGGTCCGAGCAGTACTTC.

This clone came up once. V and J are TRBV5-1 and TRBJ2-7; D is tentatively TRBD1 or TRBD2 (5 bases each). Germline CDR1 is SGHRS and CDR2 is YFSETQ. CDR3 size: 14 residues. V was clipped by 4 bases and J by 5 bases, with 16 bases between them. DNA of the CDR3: TGCGCCAGCAGCCCCGCGAGAGAGGGGAACGAGCAGTACTTC. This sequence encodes CASSPAREGNEQYF. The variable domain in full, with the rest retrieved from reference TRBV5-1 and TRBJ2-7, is KAGVTQTPRYLIKTRGQQVTLSCSPISGHRSVSWYQQTPGQGLQFLFEYFSETQRNKGNFPGRFSGRQFSNSRSEMNVSTLELGDSALYLCASSPAREGNEQYFGPGTRLTVT.

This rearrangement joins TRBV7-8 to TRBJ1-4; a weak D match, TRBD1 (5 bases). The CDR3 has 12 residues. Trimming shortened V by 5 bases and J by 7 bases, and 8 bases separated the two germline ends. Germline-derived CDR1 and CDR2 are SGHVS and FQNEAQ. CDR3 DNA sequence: TGTGCCAGCAGCCCAGACAGTGAAAAACTGTTTTTT. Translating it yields CASSPDSEKLFF. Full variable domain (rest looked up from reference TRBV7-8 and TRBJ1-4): GAGVSQSPRYKVAKRGQDVALRCDPISGHVSLFWYQQALGQGPEFLTYFQNEAQLDKSGLPSDRFFAERPEGSVSTLKIQRTQQEDSAVYLCASSPDSEKLFFGSGTQLSVL.

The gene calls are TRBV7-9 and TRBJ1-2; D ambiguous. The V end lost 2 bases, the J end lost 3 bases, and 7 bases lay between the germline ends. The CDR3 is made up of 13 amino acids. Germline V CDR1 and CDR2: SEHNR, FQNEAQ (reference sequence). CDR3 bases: TGTGCCAGCAGCTTACCGGATCACTATGGCTACACCTTC. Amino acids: CASSLPDHYGYTF.

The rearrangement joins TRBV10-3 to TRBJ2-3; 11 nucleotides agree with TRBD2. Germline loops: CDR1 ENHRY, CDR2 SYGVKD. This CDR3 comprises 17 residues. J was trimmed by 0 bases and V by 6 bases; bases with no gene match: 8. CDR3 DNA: TGTGCCATCAGGAGCCCCGGGACTAGCGGAAGCACAGATACGCAGTATTTT. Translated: CAIRSPGTSGSTDTQYF.

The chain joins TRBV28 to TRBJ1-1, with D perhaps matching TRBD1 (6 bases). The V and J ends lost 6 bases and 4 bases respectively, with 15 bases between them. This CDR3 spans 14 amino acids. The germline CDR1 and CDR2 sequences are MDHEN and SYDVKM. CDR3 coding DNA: TGTGCCAGCAGGCCCGCAGGGGTCGGCACTGAAGCTTTCTTT. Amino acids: CASRPAGVGTEAFF.

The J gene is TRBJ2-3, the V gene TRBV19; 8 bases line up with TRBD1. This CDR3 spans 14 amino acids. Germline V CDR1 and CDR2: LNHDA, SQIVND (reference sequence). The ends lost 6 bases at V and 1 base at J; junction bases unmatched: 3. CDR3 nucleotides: TGTGCCAGTAGGGACAGGGCCGGCACAGATACGCAGTATTTT. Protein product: CASRDRAGTDTQYF.

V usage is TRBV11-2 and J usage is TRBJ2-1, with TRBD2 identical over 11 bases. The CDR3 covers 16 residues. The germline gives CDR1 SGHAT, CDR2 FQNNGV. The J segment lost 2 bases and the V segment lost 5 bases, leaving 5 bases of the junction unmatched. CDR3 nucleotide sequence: TGTGCCAGCAGCGACCTAGCGGGAGGTGCCTACAATGAGCAGTTCTTC. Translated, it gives CASSDLAGGAYNEQFF.

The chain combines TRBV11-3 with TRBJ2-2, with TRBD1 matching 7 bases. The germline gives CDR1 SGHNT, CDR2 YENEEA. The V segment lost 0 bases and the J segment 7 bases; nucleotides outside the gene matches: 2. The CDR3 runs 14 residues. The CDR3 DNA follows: TGTGCCAGCAGCTTAGACAGGGGGATCGGGGAGCTGTTTTTT. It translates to CASSLDRGIGELFF.

The CDR3 spells CASSLDRKGSYEQYF. In nucleotides, the CDR3 is TGTGCCAGCAGCTTGGACAGGAAAGGATCCTACGAGCAGTACTTC. The chain recombines TRBV7-2 with TRBJ2-7, with 7 bases matching TRBD1. The CDR3 consists of 15 residues. After removal of 3 bases from V and 1 base from J, the junction contained 6 bases not matched to a gene. Germline values: CDR1 SGHTA, CDR2 FQGNSA.